The T cell receptor (beta chain) described here comes from a study of beta chain features in type 1 diabetes. CD45RO/CCR7/CD25/CD127/CD95/CD27 sorting isolated CD4+ naive, central memory, regulatory and stem cell-like memory cells. A few counts support this clone. Its antigen is unidentified. cDNA synthesis used the whole RNA isolate, giving expressed TCRB sequences. TCRdb's copy holds only in-frame clones and misses some; the assay was immunoSEQ multiplex PCR. This sample has about 150,000 clones, with 10% found just once. V was cut by 2 bases and J by 5 bases, with 3 bases left in between. The length of the CDR3 is 11 residues. Germline lookup yields CDR1 SEHNR and CDR2 FQNEAQ (reference sequence). General observations from the study: PCR, the amplification step, might favor shorter templates, equally in patients and controls. TCRB CDR3s from Type 1 diabetes patients were moderately but significantly shorter in all four CD4+ subsets. In comparison with healthy donors, patients had naive, central memory and Treg TCRB repertoires that appeared more similar.

This TCR was recovered from a young man with type 1 diabetes. This sequence joins TRBV7-9 and TRBJ2-5; no firm D call. Sequenced input: central memory CD4+ T cells from blood. The CDR3 reads CASSLSETQYF. In DNA, the CDR3 is TGTGCCAGCAGCTTATCGGAGACCCAGTACTTC.